Presented here are 18 T cell receptor beta chains from one specimen sequenced in a study of cytomegalovirus exposure and HLA in healthy donors. The PCR contained 60 Vbeta and 13 Jbeta primers. Method: immunoSEQ multiplex PCR; TCRdb's copy keeps in-frame clones and lacks some. Of 30,000 to 40,000 clones in the sample, roughly 89% are singletons; the top ten hold roughly 10%. Sample: PBMCs. These receptors were collected from a woman between 35 and 50 years old in good health and CMV-seropositive.

The gene calls are TRBV28 and TRBJ1-1; D is possibly TRBD1 (6 bases). V shed 5 bases and J shed 2 bases, with 12 bases lying between them. This CDR3 has 14 amino acids. CDR1 and CDR2 from the germline V gene are MDHEN and SYDVKM. CDR3 sequence (DNA): TGTGCCAGCAGTATACAGGGTTTTAACACTGAAGCTTTCTTT. This encodes CASSIQGFNTEAFF.

The chain is built from TRBV10-3 and TRBJ1-5; no reliable D call. Germline values: CDR1 ENHRY, CDR2 SYGVKD. Trimming stripped 2 bases from V and 2 bases from J, with 10 bases between. The CDR3 totals 15 residues. CDR3: CAISELGDRNQPQHF. DNA of the CDR3: TGTGCCATCAGTGAGCTCGGGGATCGCAATCAGCCCCAGCATTTT.

V gene TRBV7-2 combines with J gene TRBJ1-2, with D uncertain. The CDR3 spans 13 residues. Germline CDR1 is SGHTA and CDR2 is FQGNSA. V gave up 5 bases and J gave up 0 bases, with 7 bases separating them. The CDR3 DNA is TGTGCCAGCAGCCCAGAAACTAACTATGGCTACACCTTC. Amino acids: CASSPETNYGYTF.

V is TRBV6-5 and J is TRBJ1-5, with TRBD1 identical over 8 bases. Per germline, CDR1 MNHEY and CDR2 SVGAGI. V gave up 5 bases and J gave up 7 bases; unmatched junction bases: 4. The CDR3 is 13 amino acids. CDR3 residues: CASSGQGQQPQHF. DNA of the CDR3: TGTGCCAGCAGTGGACAGGGCCAACAGCCCCAGCATTTT.

The chain is built from TRBV27 and TRBJ2-5; maybe TRBD1 (6 bases). The CDR3 is 14 residues long. The V gene lost 6 bases and the J gene lost 5 bases, with 16 bases spanning the gap. Germline CDR1 is MNHEY and CDR2 is SMNVEV (reference sequence). This CDR3 is CASRLQGPVETQYF. The CDR3 DNA reads TGTGCCAGCAGACTACAGGGCCCCGTGGAGACCCAGTACTTC.

CDR3 sequence (DNA): TGTGCCACCAGCAACGTACAGGGGGACTACAATGAGCAGTTCTTC. Translation gives CATSNVQGDYNEQFF. V is TRBV15 and J is TRBJ2-1, with TRBD1 identical over 8 bases. The CDR3 consists of 15 residues. Per the germline V gene, CDR1 is LNHNV and CDR2 is YYDKDF (reference sequence). V was pared by 4 bases and J by 3 bases, with 5 bases of the junction left unmatched.

The V and J genes are TRBV19 and TRBJ2-3; TRBD1 agrees at 7 bases. Germline V gene lookup returns CDR1 LNHDA and CDR2 SQIVND (reference sequence). The CDR3 is made up of 13 amino acids. The junction had 2 bases not matched to a gene; V was cut back by 5 bases and J by 3 bases. The CDR3 DNA sequence: TGTGCCAGTAGTCCACAGGGGACAGATACGCAGTATTTT. Protein sequence: CASSPQGTDTQYF.

The V gene is TRBV7-9, the J gene TRBJ1-1, with D tentatively TRBD1 (6 bases). Germline V gene sequence: CDR1 SEHNR, CDR2 FQNEAQ (reference sequence). This CDR3 spans 16 amino acids. V dropped 2 bases and J dropped 5 bases, with 18 bases sitting between them. For the CDR3, the DNA is TGTGCCAGCAGCTTACTCGGTCTGGGGGACAAGACTGAAGCTTTCTTT. Translated: CASSLLGLGDKTEAFF.

The chain combines TRBV15 with TRBJ1-5; D is perhaps TRBD1 (6 bases). The length of the CDR3 is 15 residues. V was pared by 5 bases and J by 9 bases, with 20 bases between. CDR1 is LNHNV, CDR2 YYDKDF, per germline (reference sequence). CDR3 DNA: TGTGCCACCAGCGGGGGGGCAGGGGCCTGGGGGCCCCAGCATTTT. Translated: CATSGGAGAWGPQHF.

The chain recombines TRBV6-1 with TRBJ2-3; 10 bases are a match to TRBD2. CDR3 length: 15 amino acids. Germline CDR1 reads MNHNS; CDR2 reads SASEGT. Losses at the gene ends were 6 bases for V and 0 bases for J; bases not matched to a gene: 3. The CDR3 loop reads CASSLLAGSTDTQYF. The CDR3 DNA follows: TGTGCCAGCAGCCTACTAGCGGGGAGCACAGATACGCAGTATTTT.

This sequence joins TRBV4-1 and TRBJ2-3; 7 nucleotides agree with TRBD1. The length of the CDR3 is 15 residues. Germline values: CDR1 MGHRA, CDR2 YSYEKL. Germline trimming cut 1 base from V and 5 bases from J; bases unmatched to any gene: 6. Here the CDR3 reads CASSQAGRGLDTQYF. The CDR3 DNA sequence: TGCGCCAGCAGCCAAGCAGGCAGGGGGTTAGATACGCAGTATTTT.

The chain uses TRBV7-6 and TRBJ1-5; D is uncertain. Germline loops: CDR1 SGHVS, CDR2 FNYEAQ. V was pared by 5 bases and J by 7 bases, with 3 bases between. This CDR3 has 10 amino acids. The chain's CDR3 is CASSVQPQHF. CDR3 coding DNA: TGTGCCAGCAGCGTACAGCCCCAGCATTTT.

A word on this clone: A junction end diverges from the germline sequence, so it may reflect a read error. Additional DNA sequences in this sample encode the identical CDR3. This chain uses TRBV5-4 with TRBJ2-7, with 10 bases identical to TRBD2. The CDR3 extends over 15 amino acids. Germline loops: CDR1 SGHNT, CDR2 YYREEE (reference sequence). CDR3 nucleotide sequence: TGTGCCAGCAGCCTTAAGCGGGGGGGGCCTTACGAGCAATACTTC. It specifies CASSLKRGGPYEQYF.

The rearrangement uses TRBV5-1 and TRBJ1-1; D remains unclear. V was cut by 2 bases and J by 4 bases, with 12 bases left in between. Germline CDR1 reads SGHRS; CDR2 reads YFSETQ. This CDR3 spans 14 amino acids. The CDR3: CASSFDTYGTEAFF. DNA of the CDR3: TGCGCCAGCAGCTTTGACACCTACGGCACTGAAGCTTTCTTT.

The rearrangement uses TRBV7-9 and TRBJ2-7; 9 bases map to TRBD1. The V and J ends lost 3 bases and 2 bases, in that order; junction bases with no gene match: 14. Looked up from germline, CDR1 is SEHNR and CDR2 is FQNEAQ (reference sequence). The CDR3 runs 18 residues. Written as DNA, the CDR3 is TGTGCCAGCAGCTTGGTTCGTCTAAGGACAGGGGTGACCTACGAGCAGTACTTC. It translates to CASSLVRLRTGVTYEQYF.

The V gene is TRBV28, the J gene TRBJ2-5; maybe TRBD2 (7 bases). Germline V gene lookup returns CDR1 MDHEN and CDR2 SYDVKM. The CDR3 runs 19 residues. Trimming took off 8 bases at V and 3 bases at J, with 31 bases between the two ends. This chain's CDR3 is CASSHPATWGGAPKETQYF. Here the CDR3 DNA reads TGTGCCAGCTCTCACCCAGCCACGTGGGGGGGCGCACCTAAAGAGACCCAGTACTTC.

The sample holds one count of this clone. This chain joins TRBV6-5 and TRBJ1-2; no reliable D call. This CDR3 has 15 amino acids. Germline loops: CDR1 MNHEY, CDR2 SVGAGI. V was trimmed by 3 bases and J by 4 bases, leaving 15 bases between them. The CDR3 nucleotides read TGTGCCAGCAGTTATAAGGTCCGGGGTATCTATGGCTACACCTTC. Its protein product is CASSYKVRGIYGYTF.

The chain is built from TRBV14 and TRBJ2-2; D is perhaps TRBD1 (6 bases). Trimming removed 5 bases at V and 11 bases at J, with 15 bases between. Germline loops: CDR1 SGHDN, CDR2 FVKESK. The CDR3 contains 13 residues. The CDR3: CASSTKQGYELFF. The CDR3 nucleotides are TGTGCCAGCAGCACAAAACAGGGTTATGAGCTGTTTTTT.